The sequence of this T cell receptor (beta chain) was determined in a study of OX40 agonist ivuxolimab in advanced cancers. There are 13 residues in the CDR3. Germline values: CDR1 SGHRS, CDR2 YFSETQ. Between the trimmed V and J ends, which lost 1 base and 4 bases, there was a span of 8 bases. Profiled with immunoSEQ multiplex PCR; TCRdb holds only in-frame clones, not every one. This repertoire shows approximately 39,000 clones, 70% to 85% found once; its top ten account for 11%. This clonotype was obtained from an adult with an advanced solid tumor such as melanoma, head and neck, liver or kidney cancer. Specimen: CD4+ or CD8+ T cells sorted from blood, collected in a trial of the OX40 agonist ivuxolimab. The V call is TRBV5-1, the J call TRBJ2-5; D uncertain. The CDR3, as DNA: TGCGCCAGCAGCTTGTCTTTGGGAGAGACCCAGTACTTC. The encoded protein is CASSLSLGETQYF.